This TCR beta chain was found in a study of T cell responses to AZD1222 COVID-19 vaccine (dated by TCRdb to the early 2020s). In terms of the full investigation: TCR sequencing covered over 230 trial participants: some 210 given two doses of AZD1222 and around 25 given two doses of MenACWY control vaccine. Trial participants were enrolled by age into subgroups of 18-55, 56-69 and 70-plus years, and around 150, 29 and 61 TCR-sequenced participants, respectively, were included in these subgroups.

Taken from the germline V gene, the CDR1 and CDR2 loops are SGHTA and FQGNSA. The CDR3 covers 16 residues, taking in both the cysteine and the phenylalanine. Just CDR3 DNA is preserved here, 48 bases in frame from base 1. Trimming takes 1 base from V and 2 bases from J, and the germline ends sit 14 bases apart. The CDR3 regions of human TCRbeta chains were analyzed by immunosequencing. The source study handled its data this way. TCRs in the repertoires were compared against a reference library of SARS-CoV-2-specific TCRs that had been generated with the MIRA antigen-specificity platform. Breadth was defined as the fraction of unique TCRs that were SARS-CoV-2-associated. Depth was defined as the fraction of total T cells that were SARS-CoV-2-associated. Using the MIRA data, each spike-specific TCR was assigned both to the spike region to which the TCR was reactive and to a CD4 or CD8 class. Log10-transformed breadth and depth values were compared by one-way ANOVA with Sidak's multiple comparisons tests. In its TCRdb copy, this immuneACCESS table keeps in-frame sequences only and misses some clones. Where compared with another copy, unresolved V genes explain less than half of these, and the others have no known cause. V, J and clone size are those of that table, while D and trimming were read from the DNA. The sample contains some 170,000 clones, 70% to 90% of them found a single time. The ten largest make up more than 4% of the sample.

The intended sense of this specimen's time point label: about 28 days (+/-7) after the second vaccine dose. In the paper's terms, the treatment or condition label means: meningococcal conjugate vaccine given as trial control. Vaccinee samples were obtained from the UK trials COV001 and COV002, which included a single-blind randomized controlled phase 2/3 trial of AZD1222 (ChAdOx1 nCoV-19) in healthy adults. Trial participant PBMC samples were collected at day 0 and day 28 after the second dose for TCRbeta chain sequencing. Study-wide conclusions, independent of this receptor: Participants were mostly white British and included more females than males, and it was suggested by the authors that clonal diversity may have been underestimated. Vaccine-associated CD4 TCRs spanned the whole spike protein, with dominant responses in regions 160-218 and 743-854. In the small 56-69-year group, the increase in depth fell short of significance, most likely because of low power. After two AZD1222 doses, spike-specific TCR breadth and depth were significantly higher than at day 0 and than in MenACWY recipients. Because no samples from the day 14 peak response were available, repertoires could be characterized only after the peak T cell response. Nearly half of unique spike-specific TCRs reportedly recognized epitopes outside regions mutated in the B.1.351 and B.1.1.7 variants. Conclusions about previously exposed vaccinees were limited because only six AZD1222 recipients were SARS-CoV-2 seropositive at baseline.

As concerns this clone: No cognate antigen has been identified for it. Base qualities are not recorded, but no much larger clone differs from it by a single base.

The V and J segments used are TRBV7-2 and TRBJ1-2, with the D gene not confidently named. Specimen: peripheral blood, collected 28 days after the second dose of the MenACWY control vaccine. The origin of this receptor is an adult who received the MenACWY meningococcal vaccine as a control. The DNA is as follows: TGTGCCAGCAGCTTAGAGGCTATTGTGGTAAACTATGGCTACACCTTC. It specifies CASSLEAIVVNYGYTF. With all but the CDR3 taken from the reference TRBV7-2 and TRBJ1-2 genes, the full variable domain is: GAGVSQSPSNKVTEKGKDVELRCDPISGHTALYWYRQSLGQGLEFLIYFQGNSAPDKSGLPSDRFSAERTGGSVSTLTIQRTQQEDSAVYLCASSLEAIVVNYGYTFGSGTRLTVV.